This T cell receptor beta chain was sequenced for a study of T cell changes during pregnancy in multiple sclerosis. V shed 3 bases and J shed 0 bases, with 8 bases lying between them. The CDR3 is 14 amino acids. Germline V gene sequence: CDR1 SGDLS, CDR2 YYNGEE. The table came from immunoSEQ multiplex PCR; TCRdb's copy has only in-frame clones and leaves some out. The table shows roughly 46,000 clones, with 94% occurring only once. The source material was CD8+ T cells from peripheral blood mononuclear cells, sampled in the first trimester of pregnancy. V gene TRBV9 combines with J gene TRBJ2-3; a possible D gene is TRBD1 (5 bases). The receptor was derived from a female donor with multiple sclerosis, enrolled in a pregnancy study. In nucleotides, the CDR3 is TGTGCCAGCAGCGCCGACAGAAGCACAGATACGCAGTATTTT. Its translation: CASSADRSTDTQYF.